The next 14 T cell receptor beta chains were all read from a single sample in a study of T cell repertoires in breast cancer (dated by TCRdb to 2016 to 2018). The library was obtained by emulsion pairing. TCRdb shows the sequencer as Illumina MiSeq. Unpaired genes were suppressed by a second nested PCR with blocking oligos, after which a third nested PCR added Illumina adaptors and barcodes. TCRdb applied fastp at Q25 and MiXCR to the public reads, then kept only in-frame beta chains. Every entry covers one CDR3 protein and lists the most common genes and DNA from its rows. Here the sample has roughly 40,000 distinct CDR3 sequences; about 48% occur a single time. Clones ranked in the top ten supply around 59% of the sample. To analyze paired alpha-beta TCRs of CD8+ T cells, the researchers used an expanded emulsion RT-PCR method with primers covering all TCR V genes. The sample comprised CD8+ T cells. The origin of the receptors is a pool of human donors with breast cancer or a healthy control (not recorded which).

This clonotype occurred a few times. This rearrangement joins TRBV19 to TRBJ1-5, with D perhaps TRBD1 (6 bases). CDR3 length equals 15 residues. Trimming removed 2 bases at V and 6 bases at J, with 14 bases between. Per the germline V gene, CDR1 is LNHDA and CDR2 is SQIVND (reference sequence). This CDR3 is CASSIWAGDGQPQHF. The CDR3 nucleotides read TGTGCCAGTAGTATATGGGCAGGGGATGGTCAGCCCCAGCATTTT.

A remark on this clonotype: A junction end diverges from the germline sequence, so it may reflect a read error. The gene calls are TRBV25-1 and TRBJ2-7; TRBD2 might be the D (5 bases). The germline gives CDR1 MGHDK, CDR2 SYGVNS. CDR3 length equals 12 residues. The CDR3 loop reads CAGSEFEEVQYF. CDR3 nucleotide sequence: TGTGCCGGCAGTGAATTTGAGGAGGTGCAGTACTTC.

CDR3 protein: CASSQKRGLGGEQFF. CDR3 bases: TGTGCCAGCAGCCAAAAAAGAGGGCTGGGGGGTGAGCAGTTCTTC. The V gene is TRBV7-2, the J gene TRBJ2-1; D perhaps matches TRBD2 (6 bases). In germline, CDR1 is SGHTA, CDR2 FQGNSA. This CDR3 region has 15 residues. The V end lost 5 bases, the J end lost 9 bases, and 20 bases lay between the germline ends.

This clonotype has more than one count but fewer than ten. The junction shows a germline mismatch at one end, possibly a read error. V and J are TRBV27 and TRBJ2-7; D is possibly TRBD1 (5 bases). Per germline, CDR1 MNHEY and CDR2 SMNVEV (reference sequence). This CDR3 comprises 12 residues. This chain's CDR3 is CASSLWGERALF. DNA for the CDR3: TGTGCCAGCAGTTTATGGGGCGAAAGAGCGCTCTTC.

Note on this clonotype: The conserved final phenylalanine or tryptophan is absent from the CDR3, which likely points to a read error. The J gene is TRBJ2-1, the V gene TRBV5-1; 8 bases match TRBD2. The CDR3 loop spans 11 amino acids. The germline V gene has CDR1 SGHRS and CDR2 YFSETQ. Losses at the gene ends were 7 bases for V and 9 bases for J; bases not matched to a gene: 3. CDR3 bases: TGCGCCAGCGCACGGGAGGGTGAGCAGTTCCTC. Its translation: CASAREGEQFL.

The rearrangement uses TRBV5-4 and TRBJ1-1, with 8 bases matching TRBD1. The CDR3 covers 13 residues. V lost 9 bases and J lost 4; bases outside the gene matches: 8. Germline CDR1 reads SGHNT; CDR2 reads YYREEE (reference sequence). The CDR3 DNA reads TGTGCCACCGGACAGGGTTGGGGCACTGAAGCTTTCTTT. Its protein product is CATGQGWGTEAFF.

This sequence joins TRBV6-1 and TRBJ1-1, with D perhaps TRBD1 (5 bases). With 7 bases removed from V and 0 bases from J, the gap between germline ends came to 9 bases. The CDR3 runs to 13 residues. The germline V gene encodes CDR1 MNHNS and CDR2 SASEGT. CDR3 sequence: CASILTVNTEAFF. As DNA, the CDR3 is TGTGCCAGCATCTTGACAGTGAACACTGAAGCTTTCTTT.

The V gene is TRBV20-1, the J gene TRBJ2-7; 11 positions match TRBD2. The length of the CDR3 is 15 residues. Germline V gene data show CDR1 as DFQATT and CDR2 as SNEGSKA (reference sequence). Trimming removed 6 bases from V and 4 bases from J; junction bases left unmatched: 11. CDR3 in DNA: TGCAGTGCCCCTATAGCGGGAGGGCCGGTTTACGAGCAGTACTTC. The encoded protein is CSAPIAGGPVYEQYF.

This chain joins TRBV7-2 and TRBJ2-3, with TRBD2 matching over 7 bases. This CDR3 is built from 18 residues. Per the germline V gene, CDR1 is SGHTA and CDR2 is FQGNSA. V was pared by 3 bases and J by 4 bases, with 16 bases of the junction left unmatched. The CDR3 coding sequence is TGTGCCAGCAGCTTCGGCGTCCTAGCGGATACCGGGGCAGATACGCAGTATTTT. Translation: CASSFGVLADTGADTQYF.

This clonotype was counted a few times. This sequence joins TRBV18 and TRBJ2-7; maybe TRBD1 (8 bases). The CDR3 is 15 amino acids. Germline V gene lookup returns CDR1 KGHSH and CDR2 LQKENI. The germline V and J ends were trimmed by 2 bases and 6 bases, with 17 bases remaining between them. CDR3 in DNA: TGTGCCAGCTCACCAACCCCGGACAGGGAGGGCGAGCAGTACTTC. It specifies CASSPTPDREGEQYF.

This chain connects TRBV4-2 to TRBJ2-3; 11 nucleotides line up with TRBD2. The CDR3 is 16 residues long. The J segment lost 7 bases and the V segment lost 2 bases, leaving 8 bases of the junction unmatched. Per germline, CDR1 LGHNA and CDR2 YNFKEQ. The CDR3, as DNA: TGTGCCAGCAGCCAATTAGCGGGGGGGACCGGGTATACGCAGTATTTT. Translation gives CASSQLAGGTGYTQYF.

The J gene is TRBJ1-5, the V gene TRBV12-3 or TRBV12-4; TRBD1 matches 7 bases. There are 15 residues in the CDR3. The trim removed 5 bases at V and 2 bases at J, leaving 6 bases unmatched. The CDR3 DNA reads TGTGCCAGCAGTCGTACAGGGGAAGGCAATCAGCCCCAGCATTTT. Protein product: CASSRTGEGNQPQHF.

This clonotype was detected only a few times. In DNA form, the CDR3 reads TGTGCCAGCAGTGTCCCGGGACTAAGGAACGAGCAGTACTTC. Residues: CASSVPGLRNEQYF. V and J are TRBV12-3 or TRBV12-4 and TRBJ2-7, with 7 positions matching TRBD2. The CDR3 is 14 residues long. The V gene end was trimmed by 5 bases and the J gene end by 5 bases; junction bases not matched to a gene: 9.

CDR3 protein: CSARDIERDTDTQYF. For the CDR3, the DNA is TGCAGTGCTAGAGATATCGAGCGGGACACTGATACGCAGTATTTT. The gene calls are TRBV20-1 and TRBJ2-3, with a possible D match to TRBD2 (7 bases). The CDR3 length is 15 residues. The germline CDR1 and CDR2 sequences are DFQATT and SNEGSKA (reference sequence). Trimming pared 0 bases from V and 6 bases from J, leaving 16 bases between.